This TCR beta chain was retrieved from a study of blood T cell repertoires in COVID-19. Whole-study context: Spain, Italy and the United States supplied samples that represented acute and convalescent COVID-19. Sources were T cells, B-cell-depleted T cells, or PBMCs; the material itself was cDNA or gDNA.

As processed by the authors: Reference gene primer amplification yielded estimated nucleated cell counts. Data came from immunoSEQ multiplex PCR; TCRdb stores just in-frame clones and leaves some out. The D gene and trimming were derived from the DNA, and the V and J assignments and clone size from that table. The sample includes tens of thousands of clones, about 80% of them seen just once. The trim removed 3 bases at V and 5 bases at J, leaving 9 bases unmatched. The CDR3 spans 15 residues. From germline, CDR1 is SGDLS and CDR2 YYNGEE. This clone was seen just once. Specimen: peripheral blood. This receptor was taken from a human donor in a cohort sampled during active COVID-19. The V call is TRBV9, the J call TRBJ2-3; 7 nucleotides match TRBD2. The CDR3 DNA reads as TGTGCCAGCAGCGAATTTGGGGGGGTGGAAGATACGCAGTATTTT. It encodes CASSEFGGVEDTQYF. Full variable domain (rest looked up from reference TRBV9 and TRBJ2-3): DSGVTQTPKHLITATGQRVTLRCSPRSGDLSVYWYQQSLDQGLQFLIQYYNGEERAKGNILERFSAQQFPDLHSELNLSSLELGDSALYFCASSEFGGVEDTQYFGPGTRLTVL.